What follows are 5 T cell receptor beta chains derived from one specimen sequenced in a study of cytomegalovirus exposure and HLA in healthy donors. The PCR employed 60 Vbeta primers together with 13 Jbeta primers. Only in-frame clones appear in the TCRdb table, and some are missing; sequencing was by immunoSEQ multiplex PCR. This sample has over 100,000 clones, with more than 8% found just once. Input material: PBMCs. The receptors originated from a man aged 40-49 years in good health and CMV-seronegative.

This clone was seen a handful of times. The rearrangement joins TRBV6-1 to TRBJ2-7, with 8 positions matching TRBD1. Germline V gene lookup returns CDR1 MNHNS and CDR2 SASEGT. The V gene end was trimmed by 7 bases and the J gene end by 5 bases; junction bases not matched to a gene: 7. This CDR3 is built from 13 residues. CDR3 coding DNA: TGTGCCAGCAAGTTCGGACAGGGTAACGAGCAGTACTTC. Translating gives CASKFGQGNEQYF.

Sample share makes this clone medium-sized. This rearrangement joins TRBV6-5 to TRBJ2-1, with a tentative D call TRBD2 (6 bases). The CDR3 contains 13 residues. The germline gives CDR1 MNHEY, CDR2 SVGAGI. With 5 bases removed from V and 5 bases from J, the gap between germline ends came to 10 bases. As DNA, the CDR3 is TGTGCCAGCAGTCCCCGCGGGGACAATGAGCAGTTCTTC. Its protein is CASSPRGDNEQFF.

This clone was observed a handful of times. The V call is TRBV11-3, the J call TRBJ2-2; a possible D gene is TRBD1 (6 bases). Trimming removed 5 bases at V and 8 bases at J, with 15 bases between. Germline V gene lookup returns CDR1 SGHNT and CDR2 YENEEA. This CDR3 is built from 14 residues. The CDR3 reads CASSPRDKGGELFF. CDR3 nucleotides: TGTGCCAGCAGCCCCCGGGACAAAGGGGGGGAGCTGTTTTTT.

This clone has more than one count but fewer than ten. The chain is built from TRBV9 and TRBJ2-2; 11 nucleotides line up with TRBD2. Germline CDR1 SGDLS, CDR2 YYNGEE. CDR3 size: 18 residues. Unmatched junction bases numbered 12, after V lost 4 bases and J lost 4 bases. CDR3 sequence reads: CASSTSPTSGGITGELFF. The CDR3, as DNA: TGTGCCAGCAGCACCTCCCCTACTAGCGGGGGAATCACCGGGGAGCTGTTTTTT.

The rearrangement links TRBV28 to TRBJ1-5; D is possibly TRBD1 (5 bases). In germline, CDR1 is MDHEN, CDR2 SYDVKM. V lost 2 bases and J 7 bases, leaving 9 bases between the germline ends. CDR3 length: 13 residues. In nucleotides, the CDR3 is TGTGCCAGCAGTTTAGTAAGGGGCCAGCCCCAGCATTTT. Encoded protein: CASSLVRGQPQHF.